Listed here are 30 T cell receptor beta chains from one sample, sequenced in a study of PD-L1 blockade in urothelial cancer. Clones were read by immunoSEQ multiplex PCR, and TCRdb kept only the in-frame ones, dropping some. The sample has 40,000 to 50,000 clones, around 80% seen once. The time point here: pretreatment peripheral blood. The input for sequencing was PBMCs, taken around atezolizumab (anti-PD-L1) treatment. The receptors stem from a man in his 70s with urothelial cancer.

J is TRBJ1-1 and V is TRBV6-1, with D perhaps matching TRBD1 (5 bases). CDR3 length equals 12 residues. CDR1 is MNHNS, CDR2 SASEGT, per germline. The ends were cut back, 7 bases at V and 7 bases at J, with 13 bases in the middle. CDR3: CASIGGGREAFF. CDR3 bases: TGTGCCAGCATCGGGGGGGGTCGTGAAGCTTTCTTT.

The chain has TRBV29-1 and TRBJ1-2; 7 positions agree with TRBD1. The ends lost 7 bases at V and 4 bases at J; junction bases unmatched: 6. The germline gives CDR1 SQVTM, CDR2 ANQGSEA. The CDR3 loop spans 12 amino acids. This CDR3 reads CSALRDSYGYTF. For the CDR3, the DNA is TGCAGCGCTCTCCGGGACAGCTATGGCTACACCTTC.

This sequence joins TRBV18 and TRBJ1-2, with 9 bases aligning to TRBD1. The germline V gene encodes CDR1 KGHSH and CDR2 LQKENI. V was pared by 6 bases and J by 1 base, with 6 bases of the junction left unmatched. The CDR3 contains 15 residues. CDR3 DNA sequence: TGTGCCAGCTCTCCTCGACAGGGGGGTAACTATGGCTACACCTTC. As protein: CASSPRQGGNYGYTF. Full variable domain (missing parts from reference TRBV18 and TRBJ1-2): NAGVMQNPRHLVRRRGQEARLRCSPMKGHSHVYWYRQLPEEGLKFMVYLQKENIIDESGMPKERFSAEFPKEGPSILRIQQVVRGDSAAYFCASSPRQGGNYGYTFGSGTRLTVV.

This chain connects TRBV5-1 to TRBJ1-4; TRBD1 might be the D (6 bases). The V and J ends lost 3 bases and 0 bases respectively, with 15 bases between them. This CDR3 contains 17 residues. Germline V gene sequence: CDR1 SGHRS, CDR2 YFSETQ. CDR3 DNA: TGCGCCAGCAGCTCCCAGGGGCGGGGGGCAACTAATGAAAAACTGTTTTTT. This encodes CASSSQGRGATNEKLFF.

The chain has TRBV6-6 and TRBJ2-7; 8 bases align to TRBD1. The J segment lost 3 bases and the V segment lost 6 bases, leaving 10 bases of the junction unmatched. CDR3 length: 15 amino acids. Per the germline V gene, CDR1 is MNHNY and CDR2 is SVGAGI (reference sequence). The CDR3 nucleotides are TGTGCCAGCAGCATTTCGGACAGGGTTTACTACGAGCAGTACTTC. This encodes CASSISDRVYYEQYF.

This sequence joins TRBV25-1 and TRBJ2-5; D is possibly TRBD2 (6 bases). Germline CDR1 MGHDK, CDR2 SYGVNS. With 4 bases removed from V and 1 base from J, the gap between germline ends came to 10 bases. This CDR3 contains 14 residues. The CDR3 nucleotides are TGTGCCAGCAGTGGTAGGAGGGCCCAAGAGACCCAGTACTTC. It encodes CASSGRRAQETQYF.

There are many counts of this clone. This chain links TRBV5-1 with TRBJ2-7, with D unclear. This CDR3 has 12 residues. Trimming took off 4 bases at V and 2 bases at J, with 7 bases between the two ends. Germline lookup yields CDR1 SGHRS and CDR2 YFSETQ. This CDR3 reads CASSQIPYEQYF. The CDR3 DNA reads TGCGCCAGCAGCCAAATTCCCTACGAGCAGTACTTC.

The genes are TRBV15 and TRBJ1-5; D unresolved. This CDR3 comprises 13 residues. The germline V gene encodes CDR1 LNHNV and CDR2 YYDKDF (reference sequence). V shed 2 bases and J shed 5 bases, with 7 bases lying between them. CDR3 sequence reads: CATSRSVDQPQHF. In DNA form, the CDR3 reads TGTGCCACCAGCAGATCGGTAGATCAGCCCCAGCATTTT.

The chain recombines TRBV7-9 with TRBJ2-3, with no clear D. CDR1 is SEHNR, CDR2 FQNEAQ, per germline (reference sequence). This CDR3 region has 15 residues. V lost 4 bases to trimming and J lost 0 bases, with 11 bases between them. The CDR3, as DNA: TGTGCCAGCAGCTACCGGAGAACTAGCACAGATACGCAGTATTTT. It translates to CASSYRRTSTDTQYF.

V gene TRBV11-3 combines with J gene TRBJ1-1; D might be TRBD1 (5 bases). Germline V CDR1 and CDR2: SGHNT, YENEEA. The CDR3 is 14 residues long. V gave up 3 bases and J gave up 4 bases, with 12 bases separating them. CDR3 nucleotide sequence: TGTGCCAGCAGCTTCGGGGGTAGGAGCACTGAAGCTTTCTTT. Protein sequence: CASSFGGRSTEAFF.

The chain uses TRBV30 and TRBJ1-2; 8 bases are a match to TRBD1. Germline CDR1 reads GTSNPN; CDR2 reads SVGIG (reference sequence). This CDR3 spans 14 amino acids. V was pared by 2 bases and J by 1 base, with 3 bases of the junction left unmatched. This CDR3 is CAWSPGQGNYGYTF. The DNA for the CDR3 is TGTGCCTGGAGTCCCGGACAGGGTAACTATGGCTACACCTTC. Together with reference TRBV30 and TRBJ1-2, the CDR3 gives the full variable domain: SQTIHQWPATLVQPVGSPLSLECTVEGTSNPNLYWYRQAAGRGLQLLFYSVGIGQISSEVPQNLSASRPQDRQFILSSKKLLLSDSGFYLCAWSPGQGNYGYTFGSGTRLTVV.

The rearrangement links TRBV29-1 to TRBJ2-7; 8 bases fit TRBD1. The V gene's germline CDR1 is SQVTM and CDR2 ANQGSEA. Losses at the gene ends were 3 bases for V and 3 bases for J; bases not matched to a gene: 13. The CDR3 is 16 amino acids. The CDR3 DNA sequence: TGCAGCGTTGAGGCGGCCACAGGGGGTCTGAGCTACGAGCAGTACTTC. Amino acids: CSVEAATGGLSYEQYF.

This clone was found once. The rearrangement joins TRBV10-3 to TRBJ2-2, with TRBD2 as a possible D gene (5 bases). CDR3 size: 14 residues. Trimming removed 4 bases from V and 5 bases from J, with 11 bases in between. Germline loops: CDR1 ENHRY, CDR2 SYGVKD. As DNA, the CDR3 is TGTGCCATCAGTGGGACTCCGGCTACCGGGGAGCTGTTTTTT. It translates to CAISGTPATGELFF.

The chain carries TRBV7-3 and TRBJ1-1; D gene ambiguous. Germline V gives CDR1 SGHTA, CDR2 FQGTGA. The CDR3 extends over 14 amino acids. Deletions cut 0 bases from V and 1 base from J, with 6 bases between. The CDR3 DNA follows: TGTGCCAGCAGCTTAACCGCGGGGAACACTGAAGCTTTCTTT. This gives the protein CASSLTAGNTEAFF.

This clone was recorded only once. V gene TRBV5-4 combines with J gene TRBJ2-7; 9 bases fit TRBD1. Trimming cost V 3 bases and J 5 bases; bases outside gene matches: 6. Germline CDR1 and CDR2: SGHNT and YYREEE (reference sequence). This CDR3 region has 14 residues. CDR3 in amino acids: CASSSGQGTHEQYF. CDR3 bases: TGTGCCAGCAGCTCGGGACAGGGTACCCACGAGCAGTACTTC. Variable domain in full (rest from reference TRBV5-4 and TRBJ2-7): ETGVTQSPTHLIKTRGQQVTLRCSSQSGHNTVSWYQQALGQGPQFIFQYYREEENGRGNFPPRFSGLQFPNYSSELNVNALELDDSALYLCASSSGQGTHEQYFGPGTRLTVT.

V gene TRBV5-5 combines with J gene TRBJ1-3, with 8 bases lining up with TRBD1. Trimming at V came to 4 bases and at J to 4 bases, leaving 7 bases not matched to a gene. Germline V lookup: CDR1 SGHKS, CDR2 YYEKEE (reference sequence). The CDR3 covers 15 residues. CDR3: CASSAGQGPGNTIYF. The CDR3 DNA reads as TGTGCCAGCAGCGCCGGACAGGGACCAGGAAACACCATATATTTT.

The CDR3 sequence: CASSLGTSGSFSYNEQFF. As DNA, the CDR3 is TGTGCCAGCAGCTTGGGGACTAGCGGGAGTTTTTCCTACAATGAGCAGTTCTTC. The chain joins TRBV13 to TRBJ2-1; 14 bases fit TRBD2. Germline V gene lookup returns CDR1 PRHDT and CDR2 FYEKMQ (reference sequence). This CDR3 comprises 18 residues. Trimming cost V 3 bases and J 1 base; bases outside gene matches: 5.

The chain recombines TRBV4-1 with TRBJ2-7; 12 nucleotides align to TRBD1. V lost 5 bases to trimming and J lost 1 base; unmatched junction nucleotides: 3. The germline V gene encodes CDR1 MGHRA and CDR2 YSYEKL. The CDR3 has 15 amino acids. The DNA of the CDR3 is TGCGCCAGCAGCGCGGGACAGGGGGCTTCCTACGAGCAGTACTTC. Amino acids: CASSAGQGASYEQYF.

This chain connects TRBV27 to TRBJ2-1, with 9 bases that match TRBD1. Unmatched junction bases numbered 9, after V lost 6 bases and J lost 3 bases. Germline values: CDR1 MNHEY, CDR2 SMNVEV (reference sequence). The CDR3 runs 16 residues. The CDR3 bases are TGTGCCAGCAGCCGTACCGGGACAGGGTTCTACAATGAGCAGTTCTTC. Protein: CASSRTGTGFYNEQFF.

This clone has only a few counts. CDR3 protein: CASSLRETYNSPLHF. Here the CDR3 DNA reads TGCGCCAGCAGCTTGAGGGAGACCTATAATTCACCCCTCCACTTT. The J gene is TRBJ1-6, the V gene TRBV5-1, with D unresolved. The CDR3 is 15 residues long. Germline CDR1 reads SGHRS; CDR2 reads YFSETQ. Trimming cost V 1 base and J 2 bases, with 7 bases left between them.

The genes are TRBV28 and TRBJ2-7; 7 bases are shared with TRBD2. Germline V gene lookup returns CDR1 MDHEN and CDR2 SYDVKM. The CDR3 is made up of 14 amino acids. V lost 5 bases to trimming and J lost 1 base; unmatched junction nucleotides: 5. The CDR3: CASSPPGGSYEQYF. CDR3 DNA: TGTGCCAGCAGTCCTCCGGGGGGATCCTACGAGCAGTACTTC.

The CDR3 sequence is CASSLTLTGKVQFF. The CDR3 DNA follows: TGTGCCAGCAGCTTAACTCTCACAGGGAAGGTGCAGTTCTTC. V usage is TRBV7-3 and J usage is TRBJ2-1, with a weak D call TRBD1 (6 bases). The germline V gene encodes CDR1 SGHTA and CDR2 FQGTGA. This CDR3 spans 14 amino acids. V shed 0 bases and J shed 12 bases, with 15 bases lying between them.

The gene calls are TRBV7-3 and TRBJ2-1, with 12 bases matching TRBD1. V was pared by 6 bases and J by 6 bases, with 15 bases of the junction left unmatched. Germline-derived CDR1 and CDR2 are SGHTA and FQGTGA. The CDR3 is 18 amino acids. The CDR3 protein is CASRRGTGGHGAVNEQFF. The CDR3 nucleotides are TGTGCCAGCAGGAGGGGGACAGGGGGCCATGGTGCTGTCAATGAGCAGTTCTTC.

This chain links TRBV5-6 with TRBJ1-1; D possibly corresponds to TRBD1 (5 bases). V lost 9 bases and J lost 1, with 13 bases in between. The CDR3 runs 13 residues. Germline V lookup: CDR1 SGHDT, CDR2 YYEEEE. The DNA of the CDR3 is TGTGCCACCTCGCGGGGGGGGAACACTGAAGCTTTCTTT. Translating gives CATSRGGNTEAFF.

The gene calls are TRBV29-1 and TRBJ1-1; D might be TRBD1 (6 bases). Germline CDR1 SQVTM, CDR2 ANQGSEA. With 4 bases removed from V and 4 bases from J, the gap between germline ends came to 19 bases. This CDR3 comprises 15 residues. CDR3 residues: CSVAPLRGMGTEAFF. DNA for the CDR3: TGCAGCGTTGCCCCTCTCAGGGGTATGGGCACTGAAGCTTTCTTT. Drawing the rest from reference TRBV29-1 and TRBJ1-1, the complete variable domain is SAVISQKPSRDICQRGTSLTIQCQVDSQVTMMFWYRQQPGQSLTLIATANQGSEATYESGFVIDKFPISRPNLTFSTLTVSNMSPEDSSIYLCSVAPLRGMGTEAFFGQGTRLTVV.

The V call is TRBV5-6, the J call TRBJ2-7; D is perhaps TRBD1 (5 bases). The V end was cut by 4 bases, the J end by 3 bases, with 20 bases between. Germline-derived CDR1 and CDR2 are SGHDT and YYEEEE. The CDR3 has 16 amino acids. The CDR3 protein is CASSLRPRQGIYEQYF. DNA for the CDR3: TGTGCCAGCAGCCTGCGCCCTAGGCAGGGCATCTACGAGCAGTACTTC.

This clone was detected only once. V is TRBV7-9 and J is TRBJ2-3; D possibly corresponds to TRBD1 (5 bases). The CDR3 has 14 residues. The germline V and J ends were trimmed by 5 bases and 0 bases, with 9 bases remaining between them. CDR1 SEHNR and CDR2 FQNEAQ come from the germline V gene (reference sequence). For the CDR3, the DNA is TGTGCCAGCAGCCGTGGGGCTAGCACAGATACGCAGTATTTT. Translation: CASSRGASTDTQYF.

V gene TRBV19 combines with J gene TRBJ2-5, with D perhaps TRBD1 (6 bases). The V and J ends lost 6 bases and 1 base respectively, with 9 bases between them. CDR3 length equals 13 residues. Germline V gives CDR1 LNHDA, CDR2 SQIVND (reference sequence). The CDR3 loop is CASSRDIQETQYF. CDR3 bases: TGTGCCAGTAGCCGGGACATCCAAGAGACCCAGTACTTC. Combining the CDR3 with reference TRBV19 and TRBJ2-5 gives the whole variable domain DGGITQSPKYLFRKEGQNVTLSCEQNLNHDAMYWYRQDPGQGLRLIYYSQIVNDFQKGDIAEGYSVSREKKESFPLTVTSAQKNPTAFYLCASSRDIQETQYFGPGTRLLVL.

The CDR3 sequence is CASSLLTSSYEQYF. The CDR3 nucleotides are TGCGCCAGCAGCCTCCTTACGAGCTCCTACGAGCAGTACTTC. The rearrangement uses TRBV5-1 and TRBJ2-7, with no clear D. There are 14 residues in the CDR3. Between the trimmed V and J ends, which lost 4 bases and 0 bases, there was a span of 11 bases. Germline V lookup: CDR1 SGHRS, CDR2 YFSETQ.

A few counts support this clone. The chain combines TRBV9 with TRBJ1-1, with D unresolved. Trimming cost V 4 bases and J 3 bases, with 13 bases left between them. Germline CDR1 is SGDLS and CDR2 is YYNGEE. CDR3 length: 14 amino acids. The CDR3, as DNA: TGTGCCAGCAGCCGGACGCTGGAGGACACTGAAGCTTTCTTT. Protein sequence: CASSRTLEDTEAFF. Complete variable domain (other parts from reference TRBV9 and TRBJ1-1): DSGVTQTPKHLITATGQRVTLRCSPRSGDLSVYWYQQSLDQGLQFLIQYYNGEERAKGNILERFSAQQFPDLHSELNLSSLELGDSALYFCASSRTLEDTEAFFGQGTRLTVV.